The source of this T cell receptor beta chain is a study of beta chain features in type 1 diabetes. Expressed TCRB transcripts were sequenced, since all the RNA that had been isolated was reverse transcribed. The repertoire was sequenced with immunoSEQ multiplex PCR; TCRdb's copy has only in-frame clones and lacks some. The sample consists of fewer than 900,000 clones, roughly 16% of them appearing once. This clone was observed a few times. Sequenced sample: naive CD4+ T cells from blood. The sequence came from a woman between 18 and 29 years old in good health.

The DNA of the CDR3 is TGCGCCAGCAGCTCGCCGGGACTAGTTTCCAATGAGCAGTTCTTC. It translates to CASSSPGLVSNEQFF. The rearrangement joins TRBV5-1 to TRBJ2-1, with 8 positions matching TRBD2. The J segment lost 6 bases and the V segment lost 3 bases, leaving 8 bases of the junction unmatched. The germline V gene has CDR1 SGHRS and CDR2 YFSETQ. The CDR3 length is 15 residues. Full variable domain (rest looked up from reference TRBV5-1 and TRBJ2-1): KAGVTQTPRYLIKTRGQQVTLSCSPISGHRSVSWYQQTPGQGLQFLFEYFSETQRNKGNFPGRFSGRQFSNSRSEMNVSTLELGDSALYLCASSSPGLVSNEQFFGPGTRLTVL.